This TCR beta chain was obtained from a study of vaccination effects on CD4 cells after COVID-19. In the study overall: Each participant was administered two doses of either the BNT162b2 or the mRNA-1273 vaccine.

Notes on the study in general: Convalescent patients in the study were few, and early post-infection timepoints were absent. Clones arising from infection and from vaccination showed marked clonal contraction late after vaccination.

For this clone: The antigen is undetermined.

Under the ViraFEST assay, PBMC were stimulated with viral peptide pools so that antigen-specific CD4+ T cells expanded. Sequencing was performed afterwards. The authors isolated CD4+ T cells after roughly 10 days of culture. The person had PCR-confirmed SARS-CoV-2 infection between March and December 2020. Wells containing approximately 2 million PBMC each were cultured with approximately 10 IU/ml IL-2 and approximately 10 ug/ml peptides. V shed 0 bases, J shed 2 bases, and the junction held 4 bases outside the gene matches. Germline assignment: CDR1 SGHRS and CDR2 YFSETQ. CDR3 length: 15 residues. The data were produced by immunoSEQ multiplex PCR, yet TCRdb's version contains in-frame clones alone and is incomplete. The sample lists 22,000 or so clones, approximately 73% seen once, with roughly 34% in the top ten.

Specimen: CD4+ T cells from PBMCs cultured with a peptide pool, collected before COVID-19 vaccination. The rearrangement uses TRBV5-1 and TRBJ1-1; 7 nucleotides agree with TRBD1. The sequence came from a human donor who had a prior SARS-CoV-2 infection. CDR3 sequence (DNA): TGCGCCAGCAGCTTGGCACAGGGGTCAAACACTGAAGCTTTCTTT. Translation gives CASSLAQGSNTEAFF.